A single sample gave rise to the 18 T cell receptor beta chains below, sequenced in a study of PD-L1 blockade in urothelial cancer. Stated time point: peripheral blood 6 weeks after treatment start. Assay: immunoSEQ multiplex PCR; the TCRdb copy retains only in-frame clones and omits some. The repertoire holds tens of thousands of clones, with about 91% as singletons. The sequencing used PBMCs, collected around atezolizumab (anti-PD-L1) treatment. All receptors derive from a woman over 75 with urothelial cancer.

The CDR3 reads CASSQSIRRLTDTQYF. The CDR3 DNA reads as TGCGCCAGCAGTCAATCGATTCGCCGACTCACAGATACGCAGTATTTT. The chain couples TRBV23-1 to TRBJ2-3; no firm D call. TRBV23-1 is an open reading frame, and its role is uncertain. Trimming left V 0 bases short and J 2 bases short, with 12 bases between. This CDR3 contains 16 residues.

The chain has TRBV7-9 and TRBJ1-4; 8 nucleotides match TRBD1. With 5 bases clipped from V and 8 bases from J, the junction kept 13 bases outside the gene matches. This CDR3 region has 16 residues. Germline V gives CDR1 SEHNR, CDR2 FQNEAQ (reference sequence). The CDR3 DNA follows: TGTGCCAGCAGCCCTCCTACCGAGACAGGGGAGGAAAAACTGTTTTTT. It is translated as CASSPPTETGEEKLFF.

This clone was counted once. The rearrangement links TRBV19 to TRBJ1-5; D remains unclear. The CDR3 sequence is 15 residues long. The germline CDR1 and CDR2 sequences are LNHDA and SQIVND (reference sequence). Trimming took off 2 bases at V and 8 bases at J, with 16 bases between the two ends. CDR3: CASSITQPRREPQHF. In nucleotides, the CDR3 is TGTGCCAGTAGTATAACCCAACCTCGTCGAGAGCCCCAGCATTTT.

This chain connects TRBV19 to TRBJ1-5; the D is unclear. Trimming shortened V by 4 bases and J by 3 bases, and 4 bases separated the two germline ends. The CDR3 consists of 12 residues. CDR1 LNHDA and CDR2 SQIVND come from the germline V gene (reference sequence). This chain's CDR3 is CASSTVNQPQHF. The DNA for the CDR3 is TGTGCCAGTAGTACAGTCAATCAGCCCCAGCATTTT.

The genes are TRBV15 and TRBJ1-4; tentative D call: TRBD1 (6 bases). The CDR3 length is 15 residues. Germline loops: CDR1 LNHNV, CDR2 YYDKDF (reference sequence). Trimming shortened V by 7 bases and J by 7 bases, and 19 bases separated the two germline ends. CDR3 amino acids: CATTDHDRSGEKLFF. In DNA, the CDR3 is TGTGCCACCACCGACCACGACAGGTCAGGTGAAAAACTGTTTTTT.

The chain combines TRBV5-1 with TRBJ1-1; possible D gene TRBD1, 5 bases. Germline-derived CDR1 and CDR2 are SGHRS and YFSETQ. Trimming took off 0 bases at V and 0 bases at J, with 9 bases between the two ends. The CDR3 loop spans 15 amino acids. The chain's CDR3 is CASSLAGALNTEAFF. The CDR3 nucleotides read TGCGCCAGCAGCTTGGCTGGGGCCTTGAACACTGAAGCTTTCTTT. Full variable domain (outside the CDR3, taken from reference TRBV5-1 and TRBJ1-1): KAGVTQTPRYLIKTRGQQVTLSCSPISGHRSVSWYQQTPGQGLQFLFEYFSETQRNKGNFPGRFSGRQFSNSRSEMNVSTLELGDSALYLCASSLAGALNTEAFFGQGTRLTVV.

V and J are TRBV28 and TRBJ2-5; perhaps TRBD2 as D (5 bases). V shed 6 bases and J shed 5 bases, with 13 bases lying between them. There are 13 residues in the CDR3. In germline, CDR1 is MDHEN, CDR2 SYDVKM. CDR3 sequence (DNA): TGTGCCAGCAGCCCCGGACGAGGGGAGACCCAGTACTTC. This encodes CASSPGRGETQYF.

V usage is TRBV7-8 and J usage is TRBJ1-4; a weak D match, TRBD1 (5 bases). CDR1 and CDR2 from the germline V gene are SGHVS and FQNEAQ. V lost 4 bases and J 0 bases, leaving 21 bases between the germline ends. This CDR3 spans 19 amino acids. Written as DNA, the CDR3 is TGTGCCAGCAGCTCCACTCGGGGGGGAACCAATGCAACTAATGAAAAACTGTTTTTT. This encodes CASSSTRGGTNATNEKLFF.

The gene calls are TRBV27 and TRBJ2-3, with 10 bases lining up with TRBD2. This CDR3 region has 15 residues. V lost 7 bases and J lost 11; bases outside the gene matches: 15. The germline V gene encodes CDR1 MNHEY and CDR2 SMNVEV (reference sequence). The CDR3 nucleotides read TGTGCCAGCAATCAACCTAGCGGGAGCCCCACGGTGCAGTATTTT. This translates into CASNQPSGSPTVQYF.

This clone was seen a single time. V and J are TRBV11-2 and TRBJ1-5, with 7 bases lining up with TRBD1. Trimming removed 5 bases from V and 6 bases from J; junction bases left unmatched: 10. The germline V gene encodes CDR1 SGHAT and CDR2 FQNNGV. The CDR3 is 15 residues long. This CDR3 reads CASSQGGSVGQPQHF. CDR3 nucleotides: TGTGCCAGCAGCCAGGGGGGCAGTGTTGGTCAGCCCCAGCATTTT. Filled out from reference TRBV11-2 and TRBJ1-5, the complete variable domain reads EAGVAQSPRYKIIEKRQSVAFWCNPISGHATLYWYQQILGQGPKLLIQFQNNGVVDDSQLPKDRFSAERLKGVDSTLKIQPAKLEDSAVYLCASSQGGSVGQPQHFGDGTRLSIL.

The CDR3 coding sequence is TGTGCCAGCAGCCCCGGACAGTCGACGAGCAGGGTTGGCTACACCTTC. It translates to CASSPGQSTSRVGYTF. J is TRBJ1-2 and V is TRBV5-4; a possible D gene is TRBD1 (6 bases). CDR3 size: 16 residues. Trimming took 4 bases from V and 7 from J, leaving 23 bases between them. Germline lookup yields CDR1 SGHNT and CDR2 YYREEE (reference sequence).

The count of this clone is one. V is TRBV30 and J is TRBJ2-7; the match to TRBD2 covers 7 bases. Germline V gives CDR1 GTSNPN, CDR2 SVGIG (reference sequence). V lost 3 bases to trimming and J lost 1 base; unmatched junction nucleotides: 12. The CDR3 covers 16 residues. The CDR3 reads CAWSRAGARSSYEQYF. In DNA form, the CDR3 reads TGTGCCTGGAGCCGGGCGGGAGCTAGATCTTCCTACGAGCAGTACTTC.

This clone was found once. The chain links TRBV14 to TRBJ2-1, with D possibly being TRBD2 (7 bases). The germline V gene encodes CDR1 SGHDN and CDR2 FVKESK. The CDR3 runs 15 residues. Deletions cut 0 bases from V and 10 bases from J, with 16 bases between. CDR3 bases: TGTGCCAGCAGCCAAGATGGGGGGGGGCGGAGGGAGCAGTTCTTC. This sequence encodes CASSQDGGGRREQFF.

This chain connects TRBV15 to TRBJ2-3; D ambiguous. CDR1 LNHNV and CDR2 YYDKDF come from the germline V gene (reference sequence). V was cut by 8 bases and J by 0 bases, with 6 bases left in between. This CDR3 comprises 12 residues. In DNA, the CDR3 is TGTGCCACCGCACACAGCACAGATACGCAGTATTTT. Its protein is CATAHSTDTQYF.

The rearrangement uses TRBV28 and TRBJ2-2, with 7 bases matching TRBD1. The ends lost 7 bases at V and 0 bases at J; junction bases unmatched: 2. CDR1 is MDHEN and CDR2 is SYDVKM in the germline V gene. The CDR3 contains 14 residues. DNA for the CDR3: TGTGCCAGCAAGGGACAGCCGAACACCGGGGAGCTGTTTTTT. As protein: CASKGQPNTGELFF.

This chain's CDR3 is CSVAEVAGNTIYF. DNA for the CDR3: TGCAGCGTGGCAGAGGTGGCTGGAAACACCATATATTTT. This sequence joins TRBV29-1 and TRBJ1-3; D remains ambiguous. The V gene's germline CDR1 is SQVTM and CDR2 ANQGSEA. This CDR3 has 13 residues. V was trimmed by 6 bases and J by 2 bases, leaving 11 bases between them.

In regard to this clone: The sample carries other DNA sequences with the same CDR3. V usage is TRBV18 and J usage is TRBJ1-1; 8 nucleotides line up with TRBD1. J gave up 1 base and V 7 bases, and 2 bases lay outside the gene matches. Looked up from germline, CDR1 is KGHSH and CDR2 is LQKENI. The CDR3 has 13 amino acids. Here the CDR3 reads CASFTGGNTEAFF. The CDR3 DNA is TGTGCCAGCTTCACAGGGGGGAACACTGAAGCTTTCTTT.

The CDR3 here is CASSPVGTSDGLEQYF. The DNA for the CDR3 is TGCGCCAGCAGCCCGGTCGGGACTAGCGACGGGCTCGAGCAGTACTTC. The J gene is TRBJ2-7, the V gene TRBV5-1, with 10 bases lining up with TRBD2. The V gene's germline CDR1 is SGHRS and CDR2 YFSETQ. This CDR3 spans 16 amino acids. The V and J ends lost 4 bases and 6 bases, in that order; junction bases with no gene match: 13.